This TCR beta chain comes out of a study of T cells in Graves' hyperthyroidism and ophthalmopathy. On the study more broadly: Specimen type is peripheral blood, collected at initial diagnosis prior to any treatment. Regarding the study as a whole: Blood also carried most thyroid clonotypes expanded above 0.001.

Patients having uncontrolled infection, another autoimmune disease, pregnancy or lactation were not included. Clinicians diagnosed patients from clinical symptoms, serum thyroxine and TRAb, thyroid ultrasound and orbital computed tomography. TCR beta CDR3 region amplification was performed from RNA transcripts. HTBI primers were employed in a first-round RT-PCR of the TCR CDR3. TCRdb called the multiplex PCR reads again in MiXCR, with one record for every CDR3 protein. The sample lists a few hundred thousand distinct CDR3 sequences, 20% to 30% seen once, with less than 85% in the top ten. V was clipped by 2 bases and J by 3 bases; unmatched bases: 5. From germline, CDR1 is SGHTA and CDR2 FQGNSA. The CDR3 has 15 amino acids. At least ten counts were recorded for this clonotype. What it binds is not known.

The receptor was derived from a man aged 45-65 years with Graves' hyperthyroidism. What was sequenced was blood. This chain connects TRBV7-2 to TRBJ2-3; 7 bases match TRBD2. The CDR3, as DNA: TGTGCCAGCAGCTTATTCGAGCGGGGAACAGATACGCAGTATTTT. This codes for CASSLFERGTDTQYF.